This T cell receptor (beta chain) was captured by sequencing in a study of blood T cell repertoires in COVID-19. Across the study: Donors in the United States, Italy and Spain gave samples during acute or convalescent COVID-19. Sources were T cells, B-cell-depleted T cells, or PBMCs; the material itself was cDNA or gDNA.

As handled by the study authors: Nucleated cell counts were estimated from reference gene primer amplification. Profiled with immunoSEQ multiplex PCR; TCRdb holds only in-frame clones, not every one. Clonal size and the V and J genes are those of that table, whereas D and trimming came from the DNA. The table has tens of thousands of clones, approximately 80% seen once; the top ten hold about 39%. The V and J ends lost 2 bases and 5 bases respectively, with 13 bases between them. CDR3 size: 14 residues. CDR1 and CDR2 from the germline V gene are GTSNPN and SVGIG (reference sequence). This chain uses TRBV30 with TRBJ1-5; no firm D call. This receptor was obtained from a woman older than 75 with acute or convalescent COVID-19. Material for sequencing was peripheral blood. The CDR3: CAWSNPPEDQPQHF. The CDR3 nucleotides read TGTGCCTGGAGTAATCCCCCAGAGGATCAGCCCCAGCATTTT.